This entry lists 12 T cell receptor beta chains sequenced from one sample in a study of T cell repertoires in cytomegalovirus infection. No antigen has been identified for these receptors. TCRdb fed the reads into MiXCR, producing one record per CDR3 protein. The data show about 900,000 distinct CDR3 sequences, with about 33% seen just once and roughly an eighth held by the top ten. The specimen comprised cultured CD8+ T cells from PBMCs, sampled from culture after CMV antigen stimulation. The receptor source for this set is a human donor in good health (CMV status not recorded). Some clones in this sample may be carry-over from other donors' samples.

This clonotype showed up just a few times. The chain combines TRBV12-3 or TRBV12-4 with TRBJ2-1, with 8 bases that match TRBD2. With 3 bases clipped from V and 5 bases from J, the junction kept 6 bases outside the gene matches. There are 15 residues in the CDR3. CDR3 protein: CASSLVELADNEQFF. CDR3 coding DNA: TGTGCCAGCAGTTTGGTGGAACTAGCGGACAATGAGCAGTTCTTC.

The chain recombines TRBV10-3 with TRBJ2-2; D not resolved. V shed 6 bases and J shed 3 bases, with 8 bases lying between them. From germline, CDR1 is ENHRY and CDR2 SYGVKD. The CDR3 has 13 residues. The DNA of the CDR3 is TGTGCCATCAGGAACCGGGACACCGGGGAGCTGTTTTTT. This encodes CAIRNRDTGELFF.

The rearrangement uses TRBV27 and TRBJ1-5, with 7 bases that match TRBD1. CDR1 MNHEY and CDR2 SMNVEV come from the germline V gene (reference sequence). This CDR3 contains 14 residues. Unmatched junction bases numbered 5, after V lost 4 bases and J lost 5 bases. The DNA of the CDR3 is TGTGCCAGCAGTTCTGACAGGGTCCATCAGCCCCAGCATTTT. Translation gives CASSSDRVHQPQHF.

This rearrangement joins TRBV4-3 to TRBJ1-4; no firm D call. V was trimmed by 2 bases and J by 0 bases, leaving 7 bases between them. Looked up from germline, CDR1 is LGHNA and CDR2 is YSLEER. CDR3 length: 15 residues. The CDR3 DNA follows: TGCGCCAGCAGCCAATGGAGATCAACTAATGAAAAACTGTTTTTT. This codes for CASSQWRSTNEKLFF.

The CDR3, as DNA: TGTGCCAGCAGCGAGGGACTAGCGGGGGGGCCTCGAGAGACCCAGTACTTC. It specifies CASSEGLAGGPRETQYF. The V and J genes are TRBV5-4 and TRBJ2-5, with 16 bases matching TRBD2. With V trimmed by 4 bases and J by 4 bases, 7 bases remained unmatched. The CDR3 contains 17 residues. Germline lookup yields CDR1 SGHNT and CDR2 YYREEE (reference sequence).

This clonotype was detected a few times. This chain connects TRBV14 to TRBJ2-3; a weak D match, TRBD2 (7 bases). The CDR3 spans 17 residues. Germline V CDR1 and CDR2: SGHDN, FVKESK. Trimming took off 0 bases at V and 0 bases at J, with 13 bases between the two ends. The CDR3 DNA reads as TGTGCCAGCAGCCAAGATCTGGGGGGGGCCAGCACAGATACGCAGTATTTT. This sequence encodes CASSQDLGGASTDTQYF.

The CDR3 bases are TGTGCCACCAGGGAGCCGAGCACAGATACGCAGTATTTT. It is translated as CATREPSTDTQYF. The chain employs TRBV7-9 and TRBJ2-3, with D possibly called TRBD1 or TRBD2 (5 bases each). The germline V gene encodes CDR1 SEHNR and CDR2 FQNEAQ (reference sequence). Trimming left V 10 bases short and J 0 bases short, with 11 bases between. The length of the CDR3 is 13 residues. Supplemented by reference TRBV7-9 and TRBJ2-3, the full variable domain reads DTGVSQNPRHKITKRGQNVTFRCDPISEHNRLYWYRQTLGQGPEFLTYFQNEAQLEKSRLLSDRFSAERPKGSFSTLEIQRTEQGDSAMYLCATREPSTDTQYFGPGTRLTVL.

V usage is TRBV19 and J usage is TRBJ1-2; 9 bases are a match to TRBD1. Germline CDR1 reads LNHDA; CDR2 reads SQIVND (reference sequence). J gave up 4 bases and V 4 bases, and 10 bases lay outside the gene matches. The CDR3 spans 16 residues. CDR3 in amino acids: CASSRGQGTYSYGYTF. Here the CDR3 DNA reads TGTGCCAGTAGTAGGGGACAGGGAACCTATTCCTATGGCTACACCTTC.

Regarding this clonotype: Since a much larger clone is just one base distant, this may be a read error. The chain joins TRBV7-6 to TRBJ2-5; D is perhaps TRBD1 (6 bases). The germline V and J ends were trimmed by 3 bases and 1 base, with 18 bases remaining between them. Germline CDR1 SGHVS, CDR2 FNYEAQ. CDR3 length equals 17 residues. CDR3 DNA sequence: TGTGCCAGCAGCTTGGGGCCCAGACAGGCGACCCAAGAGACCCAGTACTTC. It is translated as CASSLGPRQATQETQYF.

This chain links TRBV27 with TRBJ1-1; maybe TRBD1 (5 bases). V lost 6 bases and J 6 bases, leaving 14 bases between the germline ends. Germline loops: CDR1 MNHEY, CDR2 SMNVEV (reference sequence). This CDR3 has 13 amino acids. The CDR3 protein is CASSRWGGAEAFF. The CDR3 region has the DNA TGTGCCAGCAGCCGCTGGGGGGGGGCTGAAGCTTTCTTT.

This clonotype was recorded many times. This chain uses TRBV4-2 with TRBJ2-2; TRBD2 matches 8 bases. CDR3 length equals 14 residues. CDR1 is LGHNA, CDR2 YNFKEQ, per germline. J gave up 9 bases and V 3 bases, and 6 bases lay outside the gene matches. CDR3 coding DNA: TGTGCCAGCAGCCAGACTAGCGATGAAAGGGAGCTGTTTTTT. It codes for CASSQTSDERELFF.

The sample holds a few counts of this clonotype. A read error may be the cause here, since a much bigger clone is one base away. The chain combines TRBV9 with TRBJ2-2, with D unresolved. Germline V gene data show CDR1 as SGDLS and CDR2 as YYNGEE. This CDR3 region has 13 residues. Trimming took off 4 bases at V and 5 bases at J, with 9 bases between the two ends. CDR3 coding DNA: TGTGCCAGCAGCCCCCCGAGGACCGGGGAGCTGTTTTTT. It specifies CASSPPRTGELFF. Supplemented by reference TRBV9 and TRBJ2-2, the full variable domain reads DSGVTQTPKHLITATGQRVTLRCSPRSGDLSVYWYQQSLDQGLQFLIQYYNGEERAKGNILERFSAQQFPDLHSELNLSSLELGDSALYFCASSPPRTGELFFGEGSRLTVL.